These T cell receptor beta chains were read from a single sample in a study of blood T cell repertoires in COVID-19. The data were produced by immunoSEQ multiplex PCR, yet TCRdb's version contains in-frame clones alone and is incomplete. The sample comprises roughly 240,000 clones, approximately 87% of which are singletons, and 3.5% to 5.5% rests with the top ten. Sequencing input: peripheral blood. Receptors were obtained from a man in his fifties or sixties who had recovered from COVID-19. Both conserved end residues are part of each CDR3. A D gene is named only where the DNA matches it firmly. The size entry is marked missing in some rows and otherwise reads once, few, many or a size class.

TRBV30	TRBJ1-2	NA	TRBD1	TGTGCCTGGAGTACCGGACAGGGGAGGGCCTATGGCTACACCTTC	CAWSTGQGRAYGYTF
TRBV6-6	TRBJ2-3	NA	NA	TGTGCCAGCGCTAAAACAGATACGCAGTATTTT	CASAKTDTQYF
TRBV30	TRBJ1-1	NA	NA	TGTGCCTGGAGTGTACTGGGCAGAAAGGACACTGAAGCTTTCTTT	CAWSVLGRKDTEAFF
TRBV18	TRBJ2-7	NA	NA	TGTGCCAGCTCACCCGGGGTCTCCTACGAGCAGTACTTC	CASSPGVSYEQYF
TRBV29-1	TRBJ2-5	NA	TRBD1	TGCAGCGTGGGAGGACAGGGTATAGAGACCCAGTACTTC	CSVGGQGIETQYF
TRBV21-1	TRBJ2-1	NA	NA	TGTGCCAGCAGCGCACGAACCACCGGGACAGGGGGCTATGAGCAGTTCTTC	CASSARTTGTGGYEQFF
TRBV7-9	TRBJ1-2	NA	TRBD1	TGTGCCAGCAGCCACGGACAGGGAAACTATGGCTACACCTTC	CASSHGQGNYGYTF
TRBV5-1	TRBJ2-7	NA	NA	TGCGCCAGCAGCTTACCTTCCTCCCAGTACGAGCAGTACTTC	CASSLPSSQYEQYF
TRBV5-4	TRBJ1-2	NA	TRBD1	TGTGCCAGCAGCACGGGACAGGGGTTGAGCTATGGCTACACCTTC	CASSTGQGLSYGYTF
TRBV27	TRBJ2-5	NA	NA	TGTGCCAGCAGTTTAGGTGTGGGGCTAGCGGAGACCCAGTACTTC	CASSLGVGLAETQYF
TRBV5-8	TRBJ1-5	NA	NA	TGTGCCAGCAGGCGGCGCGGACGGGAGAATCAGCCCCAGCATTTT	CASRRRGRENQPQHF
TRBV6-4	TRBJ2-2	NA	TRBD1	TGTGCCAGCAGTGTCCAGACAGGGGCCACCGGGGAGCTGTTTTTT	CASSVQTGATGELFF
TRBV2	TRBJ1-5	few	TRBD1	TGTGCCAGCAGTGCTGAGTGGGGGACAGGGGGCGATCAGCCCCAGCATTTT	CASSAEWGTGGDQPQHF
TRBV30	TRBJ1-1	once	NA	TGTGCCTGGAGAACACCACAAAGGAGGATGAACACTGAAGCTTTCTTT	CAWRTPQRRMNTEAFF
TRBV5-1	TRBJ2-3	NA	TRBD1	TGCGCCAGCAGCCTCCTAGGGACAGGGACTCCAGATACGCAGTATTTT	CASSLLGTGTPDTQYF
TRBV10-1	TRBJ1-2	NA	NA	TGCGCCAGCAGCTCCGGACAGAACTATGGCTACACCTTC	CASSSGQNYGYTF
TRBV18	TRBJ1-1	NA	TRBD1	TGTGCCAGCTCACCTCAGGAACAGGGGACCAACATGAACACTGAAGCTTTCTTT	CASSPQEQGTNMNTEAFF
TRBV5-5	TRBJ2-3	NA	NA	TGTGCCAGCAGCCTATCCAGCACAGATACGCAGTATTTT	CASSLSSTDTQYF
TRBV5-1	TRBJ2-3	NA	TRBD2	TGCGCCAGCAGCTTTGGAGCGGGGGGCACAGATACGCAGTATTTT	CASSFGAGGTDTQYF
TRBV27	TRBJ2-1	once	TRBD2	TGTGCCAGCAGTTATTTCGGACTAGCGGCCTTCGATGAGCAGTTCTTC	CASSYFGLAAFDEQFF
TRBV20-1	TRBJ1-4	NA	NA	TGCAGTGCTAGTCTGTATGAAAAACTGTTTTTT	CSASLYEKLFF
TRBV5-1	TRBJ2-1	NA	NA	TGCGCCAGCAGCTGGGGGGACGAACACAATGAGCAGTTCTTC	CASSWGDEHNEQFF
TRBV5-1	TRBJ2-2	NA	NA	TGCGCCAGCAGCTTGAAAGGGGTAGTTTCCGGGGAGCTGTTTTTT	CASSLKGVVSGELFF
TRBV11-3	TRBJ2-2	NA	NA	TGTGCCAGCAGGAATTCAGGGACACACACCGGGGAGCTGTTTTTT	CASRNSGTHTGELFF
TRBV27	TRBJ1-6	few	NA	TGTGCCAGCAGTTTATCTACCCAGGGGAGTTCACCCCTCCACTTT	CASSLSTQGSSPLHF
TRBV28	TRBJ2-1	NA	NA	TGTGCCAGCACCCCCGGGCAGGGGCACTACAATGAGCAGTTCTTC	CASTPGQGHYNEQFF
TRBV18	TRBJ1-3	NA	TRBD1	TGTGCCAGCTCACCCCGACAGGGAACTGGAAACACCATATATTTT	CASSPRQGTGNTIYF
TRBV24-1	TRBJ2-6	NA	NA	TGTGCCACCAGTGACCCGACAGGTTTCACTGGGGCCAACGTCCTGACTTTC	CATSDPTGFTGANVLTF
TRBV9	TRBJ1-4	NA	TRBD1	TGTGCCAGCAGCCCGCCGGGACAGGGGAGAGAAAAACTGTTTTTT	CASSPPGQGREKLFF
TRBV27	TRBJ2-2	NA	TRBD2	TGTGCCAGCAGTTCCCTAATAGCGGGGTATACCGGGGAGCTGTTTTTT	CASSSLIAGYTGELFF
TRBV28	TRBJ1-2	NA	TRBD1	TGTGCCAGCAGTTTAGGGACAGGGGGTAACTATGGCTACACCTTC	CASSLGTGGNYGYTF
TRBV6-9	TRBJ2-3	NA	TRBD2	TGTGCCAGCACCTTACTAGCGGGGGGGGATGATACTAGCACAGATACGCAGTATTTT	CASTLLAGGDDTSTDTQYF
TRBV3-1/TRBV3-2	TRBJ2-3	NA	TRBD2	TGTGCCAGCAGCCAGCGGGGGGGACAGAGCACAGATACGCAGTATTTT	CASSQRGGQSTDTQYF
TRBV5-8	TRBJ2-3	NA	TRBD2	TGTGCCAGCAGGGTGGGCGGGAGTTCAGATACGCAGTATTTT	CASRVGGSSDTQYF
TRBV6-5	TRBJ1-5	NA	TRBD1	TGTGCCAGCAGGAAGGACAGGGTGGGCAATCAGCCCCAGCATTTT	CASRKDRVGNQPQHF